This TCR beta chain was sequenced for a study of shared clonotypes between healthy human individuals. Study as a whole: A couple of female and a few male donors aged 18 to 49 were enrolled. Study-wide results and caveats: Naive CD4 clonotypes were shared across a handful of donors at about 5.3%. Generally, naive subsets (rather than memory subsets) showed larger estimated richness. Read depth was anticipated to influence clonotype sharing among donors.

On this clone: Its antigen is not identified.

TCRdb's table, derived via immunoSEQ multiplex PCR, lists solely in-frame clones and lacks some. Of about 2.1 million clones listed, 93% are singletons. From germline, CDR1 is SEHNR and CDR2 FQNEAQ (reference sequence). Trimming stripped 5 bases from V and 1 base from J, with 15 bases between. This CDR3 region has 16 residues. Terminally differentiated effector memory CD45RA+ cells were excluded by CCR7 positive selection of CD45RO-negative cells. This chain joins TRBV7-9 and TRBJ1-5; perhaps TRBD1 as D (5 bases). This clonotype originated in a man aged 18-30 years in good health. Some clones in this sample may be carry-over from other donors' samples. The sequencing sample was made of naive CD8+ T cells from PBMCs. The CDR3 loop is CASSPFRGLSNQPQHF. CDR3 coding DNA: TGTGCCAGCAGCCCCTTCCGGGGGTTAAGCAATCAGCCCCAGCATTTT.